The rows below give T cell receptor beta chains drawn from one sample of a study of T cell changes during pregnancy in multiple sclerosis. The data were produced by immunoSEQ multiplex PCR, yet TCRdb's version contains in-frame clones alone and is incomplete. The data contain some 80,000 clones, approximately 90% of them singletons. Sample: peripheral blood, taken before pregnancy. The receptors were sampled from a female donor with multiple sclerosis, enrolled in a pregnancy study. The CDR3 runs from the conserved cysteine through the conserved F or W. Each record gives: clone size, J gene, V gene, D gene, CDR3 DNA, CDR3 protein. A D gene is named only where the DNA matches it firmly. Expanded clones are given a class, and other clones once, few, many or no size at all.

. | TRBJ1-6 | TRBV13 | . | TGTGCCAGCAGCTCCATAAATGAGGTAGATTCACCCCTCCACTTT | CASSSINEVDSPLHF
. | TRBJ2-7 | TRBV7-9 | TRBD2 | TGTGCCAGCAGCTTACGGGAGGGCGGGACTTTATACTTC | CASSLREGGTLYF
. | TRBJ1-1 | TRBV19 | . | TGTGCCAGTAGTATTGGGTCGGGGGAAGCTTTCTTT | CASSIGSGEAFF
. | TRBJ2-5 | TRBV7-3 | . | TGTGCCAGCAGCGCAAACCACGGGACATCTGAGACCCAGTACTTC | CASSANHGTSETQYF
. | TRBJ1-2 | TRBV29-1 | . | TGCAGCGTTCGGACTGAAGGCTACACCTTC | CSVRTEGYTF
. | TRBJ2-1 | TRBV7-6 | TRBD2 | TGTGCCAGCAGCGGAGAGACTAGCGGGGGCCATTCCTACAATGAGCAGTTCTTC | CASSGETSGGHSYNEQFF
. | TRBJ2-1 | TRBV7-9 | TRBD2 | TGTGCCAGCAGCACTAGCGGACTAGCGGGGGGAACAAATGAGCAGTTCTTC | CASSTSGLAGGTNEQFF
once | TRBJ2-3 | TRBV7-3 | TRBD2 | TGTGCCAGCAGTCGGGGGGGGGTCACAGATACGCAGTATTTT | CASSRGGVTDTQYF
. | TRBJ2-5 | TRBV5-1 | TRBD2 | TGCGCCAGCAGCAACTCCGGGACTAGTGCGGAGACCCAGTACTTC | CASSNSGTSAETQYF
few | TRBJ1-6 | TRBV4-2 | TRBD1 | TGTGCCAGCAGCCAGATGCCGGGACAGATTAATTCACCCCTCCACTTT | CASSQMPGQINSPLHF
. | TRBJ2-4 | TRBV21-1 | . | TGTGCCAGCAACCAGGACATGGCCAAAAACATTCAGTACTTC | CASNQDMAKNIQYF
once | TRBJ2-2 | TRBV5-8 | TRBD1 | TGTGCCAGCAGCCGGCCGGGACAGGGGTACACCGGGGAGCTGTTTTTT | CASSRPGQGYTGELFF
. | TRBJ1-4 | TRBV7-6 | TRBD1 | TGTGCCAGCAGCTTAGCGGGGACAGGGTCTGAAAAACTGTTTTTT | CASSLAGTGSEKLFF